These 8 T cell receptor beta chains originate from one sample sequenced in a study of T cell repertoires in cytomegalovirus infection. The antigens of these receptors remain unknown. A single record per CDR3 protein comes from TCRdb applying MiXCR to the reads. The sample lists about 900,000 distinct CDR3 sequences; 30% to 40% were seen once. The starting material was cultured CD8+ T cells from PBMCs, obtained from culture after CMV antigen stimulation. These receptors came from a human donor in good health (CMV status not recorded). Some clones in this sample may be carry-over from other donors' samples.

This chain connects TRBV3-1 to TRBJ2-3; 9 bases map to TRBD1. In germline, CDR1 is LGHDT, CDR2 YNNKEL (reference sequence). This CDR3 is built from 16 residues. J lost 2 bases, V lost 3 bases, and 6 bases had no gene match. The CDR3 loop is CASSHPGTGPTDTQYF. For the CDR3, the DNA is TGTGCCAGCAGCCACCCCGGGACAGGGCCCACAGATACGCAGTATTTT.

In the case of this clonotype: With a much larger clone just one base away, this may be a read error. The V call is TRBV7-9, the J call TRBJ2-7; D gene unclear. The CDR3 is 12 amino acids. V was pared by 1 base and J by 5 bases, with 6 bases between. Germline CDR1 SEHNR, CDR2 FQNEAQ (reference sequence). For the CDR3, the DNA is TGTGCCAGCAGCTTAGAAGGGCACGAGCAGTACTTC. Protein sequence: CASSLEGHEQYF.

The CDR3 spells CASSLVDSRATDTQYF. The CDR3 DNA sequence: TGTGCCAGCAGCTTGGTAGACTCAAGGGCCACAGATACGCAGTATTTT. The chain carries TRBV5-5 and TRBJ2-3; D not certain. The germline V gene has CDR1 SGHKS and CDR2 YYEKEE (reference sequence). This CDR3 contains 16 residues. Trimming shortened V by 0 bases and J by 2 bases, and 13 bases separated the two germline ends.

This clonotype was found many times. This CDR3 reads CASSEEGDFTEAFF. CDR3 DNA sequence: TGTGCCAGCAGCGAAGAAGGGGATTTCACTGAAGCTTTCTTT. The rearrangement links TRBV7-2 to TRBJ1-1; possible D gene TRBD1, 5 bases. V was pared by 5 bases and J by 4 bases, with 14 bases between. CDR1 and CDR2 (germline): SGHTA, FQGNSA. The CDR3 contains 14 residues.

CDR3 DNA sequence: TGTGCCATCAGTGAGTCGGCTACAGGGGCATACACAGATACGCAGTATTTT. Translated: CAISESATGAYTDTQYF. V gene TRBV10-3 combines with J gene TRBJ2-3; 7 bases map to TRBD1. The germline V gene has CDR1 ENHRY and CDR2 SYGVKD. V lost 0 bases to trimming and J lost 2 bases; unmatched junction nucleotides: 8. The CDR3 extends over 17 amino acids.

The V and J genes are TRBV24-1 and TRBJ1-1; 9 nucleotides align to TRBD1. CDR3 length equals 14 residues. After removal of 7 bases from V and 5 bases from J, the junction contained 7 bases not matched to a gene. The germline V gene has CDR1 KGHDR and CDR2 SFDVKD. CDR3 amino acids: CATRSTGGGTEAFF. The CDR3 DNA reads as TGTGCCACCAGATCAACAGGGGGCGGGACTGAAGCTTTCTTT.

This clonotype was recorded many times. The chain carries TRBV7-6 and TRBJ1-1; tentatively, D is TRBD1 (5 bases). CDR1 is SGHVS and CDR2 is FNYEAQ in the germline V gene. The CDR3 loop spans 14 amino acids. Trimming removed 6 bases at V and 1 base at J, with 12 bases between. CDR3 sequence reads: CASSSTGGNTEAFF. The CDR3 nucleotides are TGTGCCAGCAGTTCGACGGGGGGGAACACTGAAGCTTTCTTT.

This clonotype was observed once. The chain uses TRBV28 and TRBJ1-5; tentatively, D is TRBD1 (6 bases). CDR1 is MDHEN and CDR2 is SYDVKM in the germline V gene. V was pared by 10 bases and J by 7 bases, with 14 bases between. The CDR3 covers 12 residues. This CDR3 is CATSPGDQPQHF. The DNA of the CDR3 is TGTGCCACTTCCCCAGGGGACCAGCCCCAGCATTTT.